A single sample is the source of the 11 T cell receptor beta chains below, sequenced in a study of cytomegalovirus exposure and HLA in healthy donors. PCR was performed using 60 Vbeta and 13 Jbeta primers. Libraries were prepared by immunoSEQ multiplex PCR; TCRdb keeps only in-frame clonotypes and omits some of them. The profile shows 95,000 to 150,000 clones, roughly 80% of them singletons. Sample: PBMCs. These receptors came from a man over 45 in good health and CMV-seronegative.

The chain combines TRBV11-2 with TRBJ1-1; D ambiguous. CDR1 and CDR2 (germline): SGHAT, FQNNGV. Between the trimmed V and J ends, which lost 3 bases and 0 bases, there was a span of 5 bases. The CDR3 length is 13 residues. CDR3 DNA: TGTGCCAGCAGCTTGTTCTTGAACACTGAAGCTTTCTTT. The encoded protein is CASSLFLNTEAFF.

The chain carries TRBV29-1 and TRBJ1-2, with D maybe TRBD1 (5 bases). Germline CDR1 SQVTM, CDR2 ANQGSEA. V lost 3 bases to trimming and J lost 4 bases, with 15 bases between them. The length of the CDR3 is 14 residues. The chain's CDR3 is CSVEWGESRYGYTF. In nucleotides, the CDR3 is TGCAGCGTTGAGTGGGGGGAATCTCGCTATGGCTACACCTTC.

This chain uses TRBV6-1 with TRBJ2-1; 11 nucleotides line up with TRBD2. The CDR3 contains 15 residues. From germline, CDR1 is MNHNS and CDR2 SASEGT. Trimming removed 6 bases from V and 2 bases from J; junction bases left unmatched: 3. The CDR3 spells CASRTSGDPYNEQFF. The CDR3 DNA reads as TGTGCCAGCAGGACTAGCGGGGACCCCTACAATGAGCAGTTCTTC.

This sequence joins TRBV5-1 and TRBJ2-5; TRBD1 is a possible D gene (5 bases). Germline V gives CDR1 SGHRS, CDR2 YFSETQ. This CDR3 is built from 15 residues. V lost 4 bases, J lost 3 bases, and 16 bases lay in between. CDR3 sequence: CASSTGTREEETQYF. The CDR3 DNA is TGCGCCAGCAGCACAGGAACCAGGGAAGAAGAGACCCAGTACTTC. Supplemented by reference TRBV5-1 and TRBJ2-5, the full variable domain reads KAGVTQTPRYLIKTRGQQVTLSCSPISGHRSVSWYQQTPGQGLQFLFEYFSETQRNKGNFPGRFSGRQFSNSRSEMNVSTLELGDSALYLCASSTGTREEETQYFGPGTRLLVL.

This clone has just one count. The CDR3 DNA sequence: TGTGCCAGCAGCTTGGAGGGAGGTCGGGCAGATACGCAGTATTTT. Amino acid sequence: CASSLEGGRADTQYF. The chain recombines TRBV5-4 with TRBJ2-3; weak D call: TRBD2 (6 bases). Trimming pared 0 bases from V and 4 bases from J, leaving 12 bases between. Germline-derived CDR1 and CDR2 are SGHNT and YYREEE (reference sequence). The CDR3 consists of 15 residues.

The CDR3 spells CASSLDWAGGNETQYF. The CDR3 DNA is TGTGCCAGCAGTTTGGACTGGGCGGGAGGTAACGAGACCCAGTACTTC. The V call is TRBV28, the J call TRBJ2-5; the match to TRBD2 covers 8 bases. The J segment lost 5 bases and the V segment lost 3 bases, leaving 11 bases of the junction unmatched. In germline, CDR1 is MDHEN, CDR2 SYDVKM. There are 16 residues in the CDR3.

The V call is TRBV27, the J call TRBJ1-2; 8 positions agree with TRBD1. CDR1 and CDR2 from the germline V gene are MNHEY and SMNVEV (reference sequence). V lost 6 bases and J lost 8; bases outside the gene matches: 8. The CDR3 spans 13 residues. This CDR3 is CASSIAGGSGYTF. In nucleotides, the CDR3 is TGTGCCAGCAGCATCGCAGGGGGCTCGGGCTACACCTTC.

The chain couples TRBV27 to TRBJ2-1, with D tentatively TRBD2 (6 bases). This CDR3 contains 14 residues. Per germline, CDR1 MNHEY and CDR2 SMNVEV (reference sequence). The V end was cut by 5 bases, the J end by 6 bases, with 14 bases between. The CDR3 is CASSLLERANEQFF. The CDR3 bases are TGTGCCAGCAGTCTACTAGAGCGGGCCAATGAGCAGTTCTTC.

The chain uses TRBV29-1 and TRBJ1-5; D is perhaps TRBD1 (5 bases). The CDR3 length is 12 residues. V was cut by 5 bases and J by 4 bases, with 9 bases left in between. Germline V gives CDR1 SQVTM, CDR2 ANQGSEA. CDR3 amino acids: CSVSQGNQPQHF. In DNA, the CDR3 is TGCAGCGTTTCTCAGGGAAATCAGCCCCAGCATTTT.

This chain uses TRBV19 with TRBJ2-7; a weak D match, TRBD1 (6 bases). CDR1 is LNHDA and CDR2 is SQIVND in the germline V gene (reference sequence). V was shortened by 4 bases and J by 6 bases, with 19 bases between the two germline ends. The CDR3 sequence is 15 residues long. This CDR3 reads CASSSPLGRGREQYF. CDR3 coding DNA: TGTGCCAGTAGTAGCCCGCTCGGCAGGGGACGCGAGCAGTACTTC.

In its sample, this clone was seen a few times. The chain links TRBV6-5 to TRBJ2-3, with TRBD2 matching 10 bases. J gave up 6 bases and V 6 bases, and 6 bases lay outside the gene matches. The CDR3 covers 14 residues. CDR1 is MNHEY and CDR2 is SVGAGI in the germline V gene. The CDR3, as DNA: TGTGCCAGCAGCCCGGGACTAGCGATCGATACGCAGTATTTT. Protein sequence: CASSPGLAIDTQYF.